The sequence of this T cell receptor (beta chain) was determined in a study of T cells expressing NK-cell markers (dated by TCRdb to the early 2020s). A note on the overall study: In sorted CD3+CD56+NKG2C+, CD3+CD56+NKG2C- and CD3+CD56-NKG2C+ T-cell subsets from several donors, TCR beta-chain repertoires were profiled. Among the eight sequenced donors, only one was HCMV-seronegative, while the other seven were HCMV-seropositive. Randomly selected healthy volunteers, three men and five women, were used as the eight sequenced donors. Sequencing of the libraries produced 2 x 150 bp reads on Illumina HiSeq 2000/2500, MiSeq or NextSeq. The research as a whole found: For several donors, the dominant CD3+CD56+NKG2C+ clonotypes were among the top 10 CD8+ clonotypes and accounted for about 1.0-7.5% of CD8+ T cells. It remained unclear whether the expanded NKG2C-expressing T cell clones were specific for HCMV antigens. Those dominant clonotypes were again the most abundant among CD3+CD56-NKG2C+ cells in a handful of donors, at about 28.3-60.1%.

In regard to this clonotype: Its antigen is not yet known.

Counted from cysteine to phenylalanine, this CDR3 has 16 amino acids. No DNA has been recorded. A commercial ELISA kit detecting HCMV-specific IgG in serum was used to determine HCMV serostatus. Peripheral blood mononuclear cells were isolated from blood by Ficoll density gradient centrifugation. TCRdb records Illumina HiSeq 2000 as the sequencer. TCR beta cDNA libraries were made by 5'RACE template switching that added a universal primer site and unique molecular identifiers. Priming for cDNA synthesis came from the TCR beta constant segment, and two successive PCR amplification steps followed. The paper's processing steps were these. MIGEC was used to demultiplex reads and group reads by UMI, and MiTCR was used to assemble and quantify clonotypes. Only TCR cDNA sequences supported by at least two reads were kept to exclude erroneous sequences. The tcR package was used for downstream repertoire analysis, and clonotypes were matched across fractions by CDR3 nucleotide sequence plus V segment. VDJmatch was used to annotate antigen specificity against VDJdb, with one amino acid substitution allowed in CDR3. Each CDR3 protein sequence appears as one entry after TCRdb reprocessed the reads, and no DNA is included. The V and J calls reflect TCRdb's pipeline rather than the authors' work. This sample's clone table shows about 460,000 distinct CDR3 sequences. The biggest ten clones account for around 1.4% of the sample.

The TCR sequence derives from a woman aged 45-65 years in good health. Donor details come from another sample of the same person, matched by shared clones. The sequencing input was blood T cells: a sorted CD56 or NKG2C T cell subset, CD4+ or CD8+ T cells, or bulk PBMC T cells (not recorded which). The V and J genes are TRBV12-3 or TRBV12-4 and TRBJ1-1; checking the TCRdb D call of TRBD1 is not possible without DNA. CDR3 region: CASSPDRGRLNTEAFF.